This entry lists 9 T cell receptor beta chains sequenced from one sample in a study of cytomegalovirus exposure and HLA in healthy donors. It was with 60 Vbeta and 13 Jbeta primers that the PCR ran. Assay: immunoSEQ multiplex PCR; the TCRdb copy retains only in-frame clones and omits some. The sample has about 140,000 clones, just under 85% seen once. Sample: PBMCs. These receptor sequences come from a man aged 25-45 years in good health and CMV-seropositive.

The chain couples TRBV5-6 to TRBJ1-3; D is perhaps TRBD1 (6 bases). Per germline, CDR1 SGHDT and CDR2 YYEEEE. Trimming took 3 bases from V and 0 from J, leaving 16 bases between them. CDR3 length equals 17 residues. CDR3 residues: CASSWRTVLSSGNTIYF. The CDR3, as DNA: TGTGCCAGCAGCTGGAGGACAGTGTTAAGCTCTGGAAACACCATATATTTT.

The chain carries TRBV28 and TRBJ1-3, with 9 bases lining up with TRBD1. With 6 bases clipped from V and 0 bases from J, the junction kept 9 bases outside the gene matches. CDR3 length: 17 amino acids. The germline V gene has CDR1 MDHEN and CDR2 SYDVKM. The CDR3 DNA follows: TGTGCCAGCAGGGGACAGGGTGTTTCCTTCTCTGGAAACACCATATATTTT. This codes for CASRGQGVSFSGNTIYF.

Here the CDR3 DNA reads TGTGCCAGCAGCTTGTATCGGGGGGCATCGGTGGAGACCCAGTACTTC. It specifies CASSLYRGASVETQYF. The rearrangement uses TRBV5-6 and TRBJ2-5, with D tentatively TRBD2 (7 bases). Trimming stripped 1 base from V and 5 bases from J, with 18 bases between. Looked up from germline, CDR1 is SGHDT and CDR2 is YYEEEE. The length of the CDR3 is 16 residues.

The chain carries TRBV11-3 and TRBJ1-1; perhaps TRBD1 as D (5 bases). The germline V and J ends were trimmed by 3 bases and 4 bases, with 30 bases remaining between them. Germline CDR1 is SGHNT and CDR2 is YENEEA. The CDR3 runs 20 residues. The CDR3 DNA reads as TGTGCCAGCAGCTTTGTGGAGGCTGGGTCGGGGGTTCGGAGGTTCACTGAAGCTTTCTTT. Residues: CASSFVEAGSGVRRFTEAFF.

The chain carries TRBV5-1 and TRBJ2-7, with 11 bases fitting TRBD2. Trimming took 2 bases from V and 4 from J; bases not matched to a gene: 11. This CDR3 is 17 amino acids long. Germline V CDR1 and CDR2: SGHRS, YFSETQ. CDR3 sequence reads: CASSLFLAGGAIYEQYF. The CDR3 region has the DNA TGCGCCAGCAGCTTATTTCTAGCGGGAGGCGCCATTTACGAGCAGTACTTC.

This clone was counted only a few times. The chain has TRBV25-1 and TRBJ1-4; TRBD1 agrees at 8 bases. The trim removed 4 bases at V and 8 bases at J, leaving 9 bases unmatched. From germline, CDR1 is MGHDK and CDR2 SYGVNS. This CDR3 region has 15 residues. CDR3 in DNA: TGTGCCAGCAGTGTGGACAGGGTGGTCGGGGAAAAACTGTTTTTT. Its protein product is CASSVDRVVGEKLFF. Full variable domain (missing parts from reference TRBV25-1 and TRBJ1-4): EADIYQTPRYLVIGTGKKITLECSQTMGHDKMYWYQQDPGMELHLIHYSYGVNSTEKGDLSSESTVSRIRTEHFPLTLESARPSHTSQYLCASSVDRVVGEKLFFGSGTQLSVL.

CDR3 DNA: TGTGCCAGCAGTTCTCCGGGGAGGATCAGGACTGAAGCTTTCTTT. This gives the protein CASSSPGRIRTEAFF. The V call is TRBV28, the J call TRBJ1-1, with D uncertain. Germline CDR1 is MDHEN and CDR2 is SYDVKM. The length of the CDR3 is 15 residues. Trimming stripped 4 bases from V and 5 bases from J, with 17 bases between.

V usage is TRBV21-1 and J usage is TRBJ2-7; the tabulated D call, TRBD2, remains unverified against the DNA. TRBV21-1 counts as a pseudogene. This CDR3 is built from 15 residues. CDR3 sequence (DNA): TGTGCCAGCAGCAAATCGCTAGCGGGAGGGGGCGAGCAGTACTTC. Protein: CASSKSLAGGGEQYF.

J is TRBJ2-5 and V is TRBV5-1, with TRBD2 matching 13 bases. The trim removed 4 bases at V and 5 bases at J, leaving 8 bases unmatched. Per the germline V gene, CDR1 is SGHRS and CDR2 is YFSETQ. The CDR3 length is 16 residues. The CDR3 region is CASSPGLAGVRETQYF. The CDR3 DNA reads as TGCGCCAGCAGCCCCGGACTAGCGGGAGTCCGTGAGACCCAGTACTTC. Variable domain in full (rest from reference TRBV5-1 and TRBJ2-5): KAGVTQTPRYLIKTRGQQVTLSCSPISGHRSVSWYQQTPGQGLQFLFEYFSETQRNKGNFPGRFSGRQFSNSRSEMNVSTLELGDSALYLCASSPGLAGVRETQYFGPGTRLLVL.